The rows below give T cell receptor beta chains drawn from one sample of a study of blood T cell repertoires in COVID-19. TCRdb's table, derived via immunoSEQ multiplex PCR, lists solely in-frame clones and lacks some. The sample has about 300,000 clones, about 85% seen once. Sample: PBMCs or T cells enriched from blood (not recorded which). The receptors originated from a woman in her thirties who had recovered from COVID-19. Each CDR3 is given with its conserved first and last residue. A D gene is named only where the DNA matches it firmly. Clone size is stated in some rows and not others, as once, few, many or a class when expanded.

TRBV27,.,TRBJ1-5,15,once,CASSAVVDSNQPQHF,TGTGCCAGCAGTGCGGTAGTGGATAGCAATCAGCCCCAGCATTTT
TRBV5-1,TRBD1,TRBJ2-1,13,.,CASSTRQGDEQFF,TGCGCCAGCAGCACCAGACAGGGCGATGAGCAGTTCTTC
TRBV18,.,TRBJ1-5,16,.,CASSPLRGGGNQPQHF,TGTGCCAGCTCACCACTACGTGGAGGAGGCAATCAGCCCCAGCATTTT
TRBV29-1,TRBD1,TRBJ2-7,15,.,CSVQGDHPTPYEQYF,TGCAGCGTTCAGGGGGACCACCCGACCCCCTACGAGCAGTACTTC
TRBV16,TRBD1,TRBJ1-1,12,.,CASSQLGQEAFF,TGTGCCAGCAGCCAGTTGGGACAGGAAGCTTTCTTT
TRBV3-1/TRBV3-2,.,TRBJ1-5,12,.,CASSNRNQPQHF,TGTGCCAGCAGCAACAGAAATCAGCCCCAGCATTTT
TRBV25-1,.,TRBJ2-5,14,.,CASSDWTVQETQYF,TGTGCCAGCAGTGATTGGACAGTCCAAGAGACCCAGTACTTC
TRBV6-2/TRBV6-3,.,TRBJ1-2,16,once,CASSYSNPARRDGYTF,TGTGCCAGCAGTTACTCGAATCCGGCCAGGCGGGATGGCTACACCTTC
TRBV11-3,.,TRBJ1-1,14,.,CASSLQGSNTEAFF,TGTGCCAGCAGCTTACAGGGATCGAACACTGAAGCTTTCTTT
TRBV6-5,TRBD1,TRBJ1-2,15,few,CASSSPGQGLSGYTF,TGTGCCAGCAGTTCTCCGGGACAGGGGTTAAGCGGCTACACCTTC
TRBV9,.,TRBJ2-7,14,.,CASSVGQGTDEQYF,TGTGCCAGCAGCGTAGGGCAGGGTACCGACGAGCAGTACTTC
TRBV19,TRBD1,TRBJ2-7,16,.,CASSPFHRGLSYEQYF,TGTGCCAGTAGTCCCTTCCACAGGGGGCTCTCCTACGAGCAGTACTTC
TRBV2,TRBD1,TRBJ1-4,17,.,CASSELRTGATNEKLFF,TGTGCCAGCAGTGAGTTAAGGACAGGGGCAACTAATGAAAAACTGTTTTTT
TRBV19,.,TRBJ1-5,13,few,CASSTGNYQPQHF,TGTGCCAGTAGTACAGGGAATTATCAGCCCCAGCATTTT
TRBV12-5,.,TRBJ1-4,15,.,CASGLRHSANEKLFF,TGTGCTAGTGGTCTCCGACACTCAGCTAATGAAAAACTGTTTTTT
TRBV10-3,TRBD1,TRBJ1-2,15,.,CAISPRGRWVYGYTF,TGTGCCATCAGCCCCAGGGGGCGCTGGGTCTATGGCTACACCTTC
TRBV7-2,.,TRBJ2-7,15,.,CASSFTASGAYEQYF,TGTGCCAGCAGCTTCACAGCTTCCGGGGCCTACGAGCAGTACTTC